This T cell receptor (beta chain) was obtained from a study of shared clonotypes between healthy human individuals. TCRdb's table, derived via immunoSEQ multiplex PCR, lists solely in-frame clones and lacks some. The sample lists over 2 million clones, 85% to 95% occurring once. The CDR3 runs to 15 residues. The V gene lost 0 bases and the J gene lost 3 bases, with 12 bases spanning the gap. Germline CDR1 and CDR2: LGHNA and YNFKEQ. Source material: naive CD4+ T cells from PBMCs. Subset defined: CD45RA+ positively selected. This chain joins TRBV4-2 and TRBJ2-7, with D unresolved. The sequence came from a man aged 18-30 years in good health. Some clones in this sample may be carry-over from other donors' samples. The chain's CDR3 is CASSQEVVYHYEQYF. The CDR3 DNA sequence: TGTGCCAGCAGCCAAGAAGTCGTCTACCACTACGAGCAGTACTTC.